The present T cell receptor (beta chain) was sequenced within a study of molecular identifiers for immune sequencing clone quantification. Sorted cell numbers of roughly 20,000 to 1,000,000, with 10%, 30% or 50% RNA, served as input for naive CD8 libraries. The CD8+CD4-CCR7+CD45RA+ phenotype defined the sorted naive CD8 T cells. Preparation methods for the bulk TCR libraries were those previously described, with listed TCR primers. TCRdb independently ran MiXCR on the PCR reads; one entry per CDR3 protein. The sample yields 250,000 to 350,000 distinct CDR3 sequences, about 22% seen once. Trimming took off 1 base at V and 6 bases at J, with 7 bases between the two ends. Germline lookup yields CDR1 MDHEN and CDR2 SYDVKM. CDR3 size: 13 residues. This clonotype showed up many times.

Sequencing was done on a sample of naive CD8+ T cells from blood, with Jurkat cell RNA spiked in. Stated subset: FACS-sorted CD8+CD4-CCR7+CD45RA+ naive T cells. The receptor comes from a human donor in good health. Some libraries in this study had Jurkat cell RNA spiked in. The V call is TRBV28, the J call TRBJ2-1; D not certain. The CDR3, as DNA: TGTGCCAGCAGTTTATTTGCTTCCAATGAGCAGTTCTTC. Amino acids: CASSLFASNEQFF. Full variable domain (remainder filled in from reference TRBV28 and TRBJ2-1): DVKVTQSSRYLVKRTGEKVFLECVQDMDHENMFWYRQDPGLGLRLIYFSYDVKMKEKGDIPEGYSVSREKKERFSLILESASTNQTSMYLCASSLFASNEQFFGPGTRLTVL.